A selection of T cell receptor beta chains follows, all from one sample in a study of shared clonotypes between healthy human individuals. Assay used: immunoSEQ multiplex PCR; TCRdb lists only in-frame clones, some missing. The data contain some 1.5 million clones, around 97% of them singletons. The specimen was naive CD4+ T cells sorted from blood. These receptors were collected from a young man in good health. The CDR3 runs from the conserved cysteine through the conserved F or W. The order of the fields is clone size, D gene, J gene, V gene, CDR3 protein, CDR3 DNA. A D gene is named only where the DNA matches it firmly. Only part of the rows carry a size: once, few, many, or a class if the clone is expanded.

NA NA TRBJ2-6 TRBV7-3 CASSFLDRDVLTF TGTGCCAGCAGCTTCCTAGATCGGGACGTCCTGACTTTC
NA TRBD2 TRBJ2-1 TRBV15 CATGGEAGGQNEQFF TGTGCCACCGGGGGGGAAGCGGGAGGGCAAAATGAGCAGTTCTTC
once TRBD2 TRBJ2-3 TRBV11-2 CASSPGLATDTQYF TGTGCCAGCAGCCCCGGACTAGCCACAGATACGCAGTATTTT
NA TRBD1 TRBJ1-2 TRBV5-8 CASSLRTGLINYGYTF TGTGCCAGCAGCTTACGGACAGGGCTAATTAACTATGGCTACACCTTC
NA TRBD1 TRBJ2-6 TRBV28 CASREGQGGSSGANVLTF TGTGCCAGCAGGGAGGGACAGGGGGGCTCCTCTGGGGCCAACGTCCTGACTTTC
NA TRBD2 TRBJ2-3 TRBV4-3 CASSQARTSGTDTQYF TGCGCCAGCAGCCAAGCTCGGACTAGCGGTACAGATACGCAGTATTTT
NA NA TRBJ1-2 TRBV2 CASSDLGWDTKSSNYGYTF TGTGCCAGCAGTGATTTGGGCTGGGACACCAAGAGTTCTAACTATGGCTACACCTTC
NA NA TRBJ2-3 TRBV29-1 CSDLPSADTQYF TGCAGCGACCTCCCATCGGCAGATACGCAGTATTTT
once NA TRBJ2-7 TRBV7-9 CASSPRTTNSYEQYF TGTGCCAGCAGCCCTCGGACTACAAACTCCTACGAGCAGTACTTC
NA NA TRBJ1-2 TRBV30 CAWEGSGYTF TGTGCCTGGGAGGGCTCTGGCTACACCTTC
NA NA TRBJ2-3 TRBV25-1 CASSITTLAAAQYF TGTGCCAGCAGTATCACAACGTTGGCTGCCGCGCAGTATTTT
NA NA TRBJ2-1 TRBV5-1 CASSFRGGPGDNEQFF TGCGCCAGCAGCTTTAGGGGGGGACCTGGTGACAATGAGCAGTTCTTC
NA TRBD1 TRBJ1-2 TRBV18 CASSPGDREYGYTF TGTGCCAGCTCACCGGGGGACAGGGAGTATGGCTACACCTTC
NA NA TRBJ2-5 TRBV5-1 CASSLAWGKETQYF TGCGCCAGCAGCTTGGCCTGGGGGAAAGAGACCCAGTACTTC
NA NA TRBJ1-4 TRBV4-3 CASSRQAGEKLFF TGCGCCAGCAGCCGACAGGCTGGTGAAAAACTGTTTTTT